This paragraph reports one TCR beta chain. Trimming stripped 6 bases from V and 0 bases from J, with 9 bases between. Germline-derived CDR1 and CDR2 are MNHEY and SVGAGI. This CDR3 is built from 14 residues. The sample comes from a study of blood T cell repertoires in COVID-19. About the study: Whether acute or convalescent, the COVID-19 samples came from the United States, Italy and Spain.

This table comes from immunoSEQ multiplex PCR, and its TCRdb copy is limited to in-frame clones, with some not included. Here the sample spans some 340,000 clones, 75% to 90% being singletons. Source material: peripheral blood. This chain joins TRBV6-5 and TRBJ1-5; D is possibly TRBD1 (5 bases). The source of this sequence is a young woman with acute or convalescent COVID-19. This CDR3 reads CASRADSSNQPQHF. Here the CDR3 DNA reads TGTGCCAGCAGGGCCGACAGTAGCAATCAGCCCCAGCATTTT.